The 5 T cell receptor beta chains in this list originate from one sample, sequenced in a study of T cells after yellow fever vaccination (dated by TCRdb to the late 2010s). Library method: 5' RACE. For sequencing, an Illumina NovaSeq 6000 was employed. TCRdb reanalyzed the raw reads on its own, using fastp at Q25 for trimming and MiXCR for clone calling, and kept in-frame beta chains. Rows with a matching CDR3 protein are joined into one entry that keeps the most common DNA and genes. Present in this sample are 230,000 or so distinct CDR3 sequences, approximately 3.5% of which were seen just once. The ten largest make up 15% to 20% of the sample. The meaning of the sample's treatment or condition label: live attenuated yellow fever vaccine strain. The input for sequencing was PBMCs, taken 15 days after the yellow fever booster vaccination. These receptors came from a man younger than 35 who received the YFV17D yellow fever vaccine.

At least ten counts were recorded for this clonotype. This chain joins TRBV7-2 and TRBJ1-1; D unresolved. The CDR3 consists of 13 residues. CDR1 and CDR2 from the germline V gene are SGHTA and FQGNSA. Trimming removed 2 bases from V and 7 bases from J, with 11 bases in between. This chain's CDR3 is CASSLYPGGEAFF. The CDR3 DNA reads TGTGCCAGCAGCTTATACCCCGGAGGTGAAGCTTTCTTT.

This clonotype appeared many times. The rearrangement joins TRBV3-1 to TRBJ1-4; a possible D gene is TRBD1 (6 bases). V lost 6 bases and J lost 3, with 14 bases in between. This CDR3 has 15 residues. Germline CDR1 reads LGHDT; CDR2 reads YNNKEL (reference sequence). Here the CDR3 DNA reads TGTGCCAGCAGTTCACAGGGACAATCTAATGAAAAACTGTTTTTT. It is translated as CASSSQGQSNEKLFF.

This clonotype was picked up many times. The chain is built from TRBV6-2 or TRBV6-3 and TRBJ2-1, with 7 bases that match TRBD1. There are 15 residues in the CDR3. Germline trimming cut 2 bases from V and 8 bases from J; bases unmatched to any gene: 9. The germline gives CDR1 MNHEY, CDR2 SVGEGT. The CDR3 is CASSYGVQGMYEQFF. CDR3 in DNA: TGTGCCAGCAGTTACGGCGTACAGGGGATGTATGAGCAGTTCTTC.

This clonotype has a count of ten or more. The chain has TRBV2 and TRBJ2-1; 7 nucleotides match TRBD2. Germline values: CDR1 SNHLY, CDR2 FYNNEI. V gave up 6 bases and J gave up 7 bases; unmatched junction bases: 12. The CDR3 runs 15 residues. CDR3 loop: CASSGPAGRGNEQFF. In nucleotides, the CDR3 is TGTGCCAGCAGCGGGCCAGCGGGGAGAGGGAATGAGCAGTTCTTC.

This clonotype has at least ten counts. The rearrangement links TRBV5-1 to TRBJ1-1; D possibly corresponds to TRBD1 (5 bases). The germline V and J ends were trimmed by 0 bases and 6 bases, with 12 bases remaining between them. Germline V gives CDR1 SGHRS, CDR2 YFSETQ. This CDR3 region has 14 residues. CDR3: CASSLGLGEAEAFF. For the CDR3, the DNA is TGCGCCAGCAGCTTGGGATTAGGGGAGGCTGAAGCTTTCTTT.